The 20 T cell receptor beta chains presented below share a single source sample, sequenced in a study. TCRdb reanalysed the RT-PCR reads using MiXCR and keeps one entry per CDR3 protein. The sample lists more than 550,000 distinct CDR3 sequences, more than 13% occurring once. The source material was memory CD4+ T cells from blood. Receptor source: a female donor in good health, serving as a healthy control.

This clonotype was seen ten or more times. The CDR3 DNA is TGTGCCAGCAGTGCGACAGGCCCCCGGGGCTACACCTTC. Encoded protein: CASSATGPRGYTF. The J gene is TRBJ1-2, the V gene TRBV6-2 or TRBV6-3, with a weak D call TRBD1 (6 bases). V lost 5 bases, J lost 8 bases, and 15 bases lay in between. This CDR3 spans 13 amino acids. Germline-derived CDR1 and CDR2 are MNHEY and SVGEGT.

This clonotype appeared once. The CDR3 protein is CASSLAHWDFNEAFF. CDR3 nucleotides: TGTGCCAGCAGCTTAGCGCATTGGGATTTCAATGAAGCTTTCTTT. This sequence joins TRBV7-9 and TRBJ1-1; unclear D gene. This CDR3 contains 15 residues. Germline values: CDR1 SEHNR, CDR2 FQNEAQ (reference sequence). V gave up 0 bases and J gave up 7 bases, with 15 bases separating them. The full variable domain, completed using reference TRBV7-9 and TRBJ1-1, is DTGVSQNPRHKITKRGQNVTFRCDPISEHNRLYWYRQTLGQGPEFLTYFQNEAQLEKSRLLSDRFSAERPKGSFSTLEIQRTEQGDSAMYLCASSLAHWDFNEAFFGQGTRLTVV.

The rearrangement links TRBV11-1 to TRBJ2-7; D remains ambiguous. The CDR3 has 13 residues. V was shortened by 4 bases and J by 6 bases, with 13 bases between the two germline ends. CDR1 is SGHAT, CDR2 FQDESV, per germline (reference sequence). The CDR3 DNA reads TGTGCCAGCAGCTCCGGCCCACTACGCGAGCAGTACTTC. Residues: CASSSGPLREQYF.

In this sample, this clonotype turned up many times. This chain connects TRBV6-4 to TRBJ2-1, with TRBD1 matching over 8 bases. Germline V gene sequence: CDR1 MRHNA, CDR2 SNTAGT. V lost 6 bases to trimming and J lost 8 bases; unmatched junction nucleotides: 12. This CDR3 spans 15 amino acids. CDR3 residues: CASSQEQGVVYEQFF. For the CDR3, the DNA is TGTGCCAGCAGCCAGGAACAGGGGGTCGTCTATGAGCAGTTCTTC.

This clonotype has a count of ten or more. This chain joins TRBV20-1 and TRBJ1-5; tentatively, D is TRBD1 (6 bases). Germline CDR1 and CDR2: DFQATT and SNEGSKA (reference sequence). V lost 0 bases to trimming and J lost 6 bases, with 6 bases between them. This CDR3 is 12 amino acids long. In nucleotides, the CDR3 is TGCAGTGCTAGAGACAGGGGTCAGCCCCAGCATTTT. This gives the protein CSARDRGQPQHF.

The chain recombines TRBV7-2 with TRBJ2-5; tentative D call: TRBD1 (7 bases). The CDR3 has 17 amino acids. Germline loops: CDR1 SGHTA, CDR2 FQGNSA. V dropped 1 base and J dropped 2 bases, with 17 bases sitting between them. The CDR3: CASSLGRGRPVQETQYF. In DNA, the CDR3 is TGTGCCAGCAGCTTAGGGAGGGGGCGCCCCGTACAAGAGACCCAGTACTTC.

This clonotype occurred a few times. The CDR3 region has the DNA TGTGCCAGCAACTGGTTGACAGGGTCCTACAATGAGCAGTTCTTC. It encodes CASNWLTGSYNEQFF. The chain carries TRBV5-5 and TRBJ2-1, with TRBD1 matching over 7 bases. The trim removed 6 bases at V and 1 base at J, leaving 7 bases unmatched. Germline V CDR1 and CDR2: SGHKS, YYEKEE (reference sequence). The CDR3 has 15 amino acids.

There are many counts of this clonotype. J is TRBJ2-7 and V is TRBV20-1; D call uncertain. The germline V and J ends were trimmed by 0 bases and 0 bases, with 12 bases remaining between them. The germline gives CDR1 DFQATT, CDR2 SNEGSKA (reference sequence). This CDR3 comprises 15 residues. CDR3 nucleotide sequence: TGCAGTGCTAGAGATCCGCGGAGCAGCTCCTACGAGCAGTACTTC. This sequence encodes CSARDPRSSSYEQYF.

Concerning this clonotype itself: A junction end diverges from the germline sequence, so it may reflect a read error. The chain carries TRBV7-8 and TRBJ2-1; a weak D match, TRBD1 (8 bases). The CDR3 covers 16 residues. CDR1 and CDR2 (germline): SGHVS, FQNEAQ. The CDR3 nucleotides are TGTGCCAGCAGCCAGGGGGCTAGCGGAGTCTACAATAAGCAGTTCTTC. Its protein product is CASSQGASGVYNKQFF.

The V call is TRBV7-8, the J call TRBJ1-6; the D is unclear. CDR1 SGHVS and CDR2 FQNEAQ come from the germline V gene. The CDR3 extends over 14 amino acids. V was cut by 5 bases and J by 4 bases, with 9 bases left in between. Here the CDR3 reads CASSLDLYNSPLHF. The CDR3 coding sequence is TGTGCCAGCAGCCTTGACTTATATAATTCACCCCTCCACTTT.

This clonotype was observed a handful of times. The rearrangement links TRBV7-2 to TRBJ1-2, with a tentative D call TRBD1 (6 bases). This CDR3 has 11 residues. Per germline, CDR1 SGHTA and CDR2 FQGNSA. V was shortened by 5 bases and J by 8 bases, with 9 bases between the two germline ends. This CDR3 reads CASSATGGYTF. As DNA, the CDR3 is TGTGCCAGCAGCGCTACAGGGGGCTACACCTTC.

The chain employs TRBV12-3 or TRBV12-4 and TRBJ2-1; D tentatively reads TRBD1 or TRBD2 (5 bases each). CDR3 length: 17 residues. V was cut by 1 base and J by 2 bases, with 15 bases left in between. The chain's CDR3 is CASSLGTSRGAYNEQFF. The CDR3 DNA sequence: TGTGCCAGCAGTTTAGGGACTTCTCGAGGGGCCTACAATGAGCAGTTCTTC.

This clonotype has at least ten counts. The chain recombines TRBV4-1 with TRBJ1-1; D might be TRBD1 (5 bases). The CDR3 sequence is 15 residues long. Germline V lookup: CDR1 MGHRA, CDR2 YSYEKL. V lost 1 base and J lost 0, with 9 bases in between. CDR3 residues: CASSQVGLLNTEAFF. The CDR3 DNA is TGCGCCAGCAGCCAAGTGGGGCTCCTGAACACTGAAGCTTTCTTT.

This clonotype turned up a few times. The chain employs TRBV11-2 and TRBJ2-7; maybe TRBD2 (6 bases). Deletions cut 5 bases from V and 1 base from J, with 24 bases between. Germline loops: CDR1 SGHAT, CDR2 FQNNGV. The CDR3 totals 18 residues. The CDR3 nucleotides are TGTGCCAGCAGCGCAAAAGTCGCGGGGTCGGGGGATTCCTACGAGCAGTACTTC. Protein: CASSAKVAGSGDSYEQYF. Full variable domain (outside the CDR3, taken from reference TRBV11-2 and TRBJ2-7): EAGVAQSPRYKIIEKRQSVAFWCNPISGHATLYWYQQILGQGPKLLIQFQNNGVVDDSQLPKDRFSAERLKGVDSTLKIQPAKLEDSAVYLCASSAKVAGSGDSYEQYFGPGTRLTVT.

This clonotype was counted between two and nine times. The J gene is TRBJ2-1, the V gene TRBV7-3; unclear D gene. Germline V gene sequence: CDR1 SGHTA, CDR2 FQGTGA. The CDR3 consists of 11 residues. The V end was cut by 4 bases, the J end by 9 bases, with 7 bases between. CDR3 amino acids: CASSSNTEQFF. As DNA, the CDR3 is TGTGCCAGCAGCTCGAATACTGAGCAGTTCTTC.

The CDR3: CSARVAGPFSYEQYF. Here the CDR3 DNA reads TGCAGTGCTAGAGTGGCGGGCCCTTTTTCCTACGAGCAGTACTTC. The rearrangement links TRBV20-1 to TRBJ2-7, with D perhaps TRBD2 (5 bases). CDR1 and CDR2 (germline): DFQATT, SNEGSKA (reference sequence). V was cut by 1 base and J by 1 base, with 14 bases left in between. The CDR3 totals 15 residues.

In its sample, this clonotype was seen many times. This chain connects TRBV20-1 to TRBJ1-3, with D maybe TRBD1 (6 bases). V was trimmed by 1 base and J by 2 bases, leaving 12 bases between them. CDR3 size: 15 residues. Per the germline V gene, CDR1 is DFQATT and CDR2 is SNEGSKA (reference sequence). This CDR3 reads CSARGDTGPGNTIYF. The CDR3 DNA follows: TGCAGTGCTAGAGGTGACACAGGGCCTGGAAACACCATATATTTT.

The chain has TRBV27 and TRBJ1-2; TRBD1 agrees at 8 bases. CDR1 is MNHEY and CDR2 is SMNVEV in the germline V gene (reference sequence). The CDR3 extends over 16 amino acids. The J segment lost 8 bases and the V segment lost 6 bases, leaving 17 bases of the junction unmatched. CDR3 coding DNA: TGTGCCAGCAGATCGATGGGGACAGGACTTATAGACGGCTACACCTTC. Translated: CASRSMGTGLIDGYTF.

V and J are TRBV24-1 and TRBJ2-5; tentatively, D is TRBD2 (5 bases). The CDR3 sequence is 15 residues long. Germline CDR1 is KGHDR and CDR2 is SFDVKD. The V and J ends lost 5 bases and 0 bases respectively, with 12 bases between them. CDR3 bases: TGTGCCACCAGTGTTTCTGAGGGCCACCAAGAGACCCAGTACTTC. This codes for CATSVSEGHQETQYF.

This clonotype was detected a few times. V gene TRBV29-1 combines with J gene TRBJ2-2, with D uncertain. Germline V gene lookup returns CDR1 SQVTM and CDR2 ANQGSEA. The CDR3 has 14 residues. V lost 6 bases, J lost 12 bases, and 23 bases lay in between. The CDR3 sequence is CSVRIHEGAPKLFF. In DNA, the CDR3 is TGCAGCGTCCGTATTCATGAAGGTGCCCCGAAGCTGTTTTTT.